One sample yielded the 26 T cell receptor beta chains listed below, sequenced in a study of T cell changes during pregnancy in multiple sclerosis (dated by TCRdb to about 2019). Library preparation employed the immunoSEQ multiplex PCR assay. TCRdb stores this immuneACCESS table with in-frame sequences only. Part of the clones is absent; in the studies checked, under half of the shortfall reflects unresolved V genes, and no reason is known for the rest. Counted in this sample were about 73,000 clones; roughly 92% of them appeared once. The top ten clonotypes cover 2.5% to 3.5% of the sample. Sample: peripheral blood, taken in the third trimester of pregnancy. All receptors derive from a female donor in good health, enrolled as a control in a pregnancy study.

CDR3 in DNA: TGTGCCAGTAGTATAAGCACCCAAGAGACCCAGTACTTC. Translation: CASSISTQETQYF. The chain joins TRBV19 to TRBJ2-5; no clear D. Germline CDR1 is LNHDA and CDR2 is SQIVND (reference sequence). V was pared by 2 bases and J by 1 base, with 5 bases between. CDR3 length equals 13 residues.

The chain employs TRBV7-8 and TRBJ1-5; D possibly corresponds to TRBD1 (5 bases). This CDR3 is built from 15 residues. Germline-derived CDR1 and CDR2 are SGHVS and FQNEAQ. The V and J ends lost 2 bases and 7 bases respectively, with 15 bases between them. This CDR3 reads CASSLSRRVHQPQHF. DNA of the CDR3: TGTGCCAGCAGCTTATCACGCAGGGTGCACCAGCCCCAGCATTTT.

The chain carries TRBV9 and TRBJ2-1, with TRBD2 matching 13 bases. This CDR3 comprises 15 residues. The trim removed 1 base at V and 6 bases at J, leaving 1 base unmatched. Germline V gives CDR1 SGDLS, CDR2 YYNGEE. In DNA form, the CDR3 reads TGTGCCAGCAGCGTATGGACTAGCGGGAGCAATGAGCAGTTCTTC. As protein: CASSVWTSGSNEQFF.

V gene TRBV4-2 combines with J gene TRBJ1-2, with D perhaps matching TRBD1 (5 bases). The CDR3 is 15 amino acids. Germline CDR1 reads LGHNA; CDR2 reads YNFKEQ. Trimming pared 1 base from V and 3 bases from J, leaving 12 bases between. This CDR3 reads CASSQVGTEDYGYTF. Here the CDR3 DNA reads TGTGCCAGCAGCCAAGTTGGGACTGAGGACTATGGCTACACCTTC.

This chain uses TRBV7-9 with TRBJ2-1; possibly TRBD2 for D (6 bases). CDR1 and CDR2 (germline): SEHNR, FQNEAQ (reference sequence). CDR3 length: 19 residues. V gave up 5 bases and J gave up 0 bases, with 23 bases separating them. The CDR3, as DNA: TGTGCCAGCAGCACCAGGGTCGGGCGGGGCGATTTCTCCTACAATGAGCAGTTCTTC. It codes for CASSTRVGRGDFSYNEQFF.

The chain is built from TRBV14 and TRBJ2-1; D is possibly TRBD2 (6 bases). V was pared by 5 bases and J by 7 bases, with 15 bases between. The CDR3 runs to 14 residues. Germline V gene lookup returns CDR1 SGHDN and CDR2 FVKESK. DNA of the CDR3: TGTGCCAGCAGCTTTAGCGGAGGACTTAATGAGCAGTTCTTC. It codes for CASSFSGGLNEQFF.

The J gene is TRBJ1-6, the V gene TRBV5-1; D gene ambiguous. The germline CDR1 and CDR2 sequences are SGHRS and YFSETQ. The CDR3 has 16 amino acids. V was cut by 0 bases and J by 0 bases, with 7 bases left in between. CDR3 in amino acids: CASSLGGSSYNSPLHF. The CDR3 DNA sequence: TGCGCCAGCAGCTTGGGTGGGAGCTCCTATAATTCACCCCTCCACTTT.

The V call is TRBV27, the J call TRBJ2-3, with D perhaps TRBD1 (6 bases). The length of the CDR3 is 15 residues. Trimming pared 2 bases from V and 2 bases from J, leaving 11 bases between. The germline CDR1 and CDR2 sequences are MNHEY and SMNVEV (reference sequence). DNA of the CDR3: TGTGCCAGCAGTTTAATAGGGACACCCACAGATACGCAGTATTTT. Amino acid sequence: CASSLIGTPTDTQYF.

The chain employs TRBV10-2 and TRBJ2-7; TRBD2 agrees at 9 bases. Germline trimming cut 2 bases from V and 5 bases from J; bases unmatched to any gene: 13. CDR1 and CDR2 (germline): WSHSY, SAAADI. The CDR3 sequence is 17 residues long. In DNA form, the CDR3 reads TGCGCCAGCAGTGAGCTGCGGGGGGGAGAGGGGAGAGACGAGCAGTACTTC. It codes for CASSELRGGEGRDEQYF.

CDR3 loop: CASSLQGGLSTDTQYF. CDR3 bases: TGTGCCAGCAGCTTACAGGGGGGCCTTAGCACAGATACGCAGTATTTT. The J gene is TRBJ2-3, the V gene TRBV7-9, with TRBD1 as a possible D gene (7 bases). This CDR3 has 16 residues. Germline lookup yields CDR1 SEHNR and CDR2 FQNEAQ (reference sequence). V shed 2 bases and J shed 0 bases, with 12 bases lying between them.

The chain uses TRBV2 and TRBJ2-5; D is unclear. Germline CDR1 is SNHLY and CDR2 is FYNNEI. Trimming shortened V by 7 bases and J by 5 bases, and 11 bases separated the two germline ends. CDR3 size: 12 residues. The CDR3 protein is CASTELWETQYF. In DNA form, the CDR3 reads TGTGCCAGCACAGAATTATGGGAGACCCAGTACTTC. Together with reference TRBV2 and TRBJ2-5, the CDR3 gives the full variable domain: EPEVTQTPSHQVTQMGQEVILRCVPISNHLYFYWYRQILGQKVEFLVSFYNNEISEKSEIFDDQFSVERPDGSNFTLKIRSTKLEDSAMYFCASTELWETQYFGPGTRLLVL.

The chain combines TRBV11-2 with TRBJ2-3; D might be TRBD2 (5 bases). Germline values: CDR1 SGHAT, CDR2 FQNNGV. The CDR3 contains 17 residues. The V and J ends lost 0 bases and 0 bases respectively, with 13 bases between them. The CDR3 DNA reads TGTGCCAGCAGCTTAGATCAGCGGCGGCCTAGCACAGATACGCAGTATTTT. Amino acids: CASSLDQRRPSTDTQYF.

The J gene is TRBJ1-5, the V gene TRBV10-3; 8 bases line up with TRBD1. Losses at the gene ends were 8 bases for V and 4 bases for J; bases not matched to a gene: 10. CDR3 length: 15 amino acids. CDR1 and CDR2 from the germline V gene are ENHRY and SYGVKD. CDR3 DNA sequence: TGTGCCATCGGGGGGGTACAGGGGGAGAATCAGCCCCAGCATTTT. Amino acids: CAIGGVQGENQPQHF.

This clone occurred once. The rearrangement links TRBV5-4 to TRBJ2-3; possible D gene TRBD1, 5 bases. Germline values: CDR1 SGHNT, CDR2 YYREEE (reference sequence). The CDR3 covers 14 residues. Trimming cost V 7 bases and J 0 bases, with 12 bases left between them. The CDR3 DNA is TGTGCCAGCGAGAAGGGGCTAAGCACAGATACGCAGTATTTT. Translating it yields CASEKGLSTDTQYF.

The V and J genes are TRBV25-1 and TRBJ2-7, with 8 bases that match TRBD2. Trimming cost V 4 bases and J 0 bases; bases outside gene matches: 2. Germline loops: CDR1 MGHDK, CDR2 SYGVNS. The length of the CDR3 is 14 residues. The CDR3, as DNA: TGTGCCAGCAGTGGAGGGACTAGCTCCTACGAGCAGTACTTC. This gives the protein CASSGGTSSYEQYF.

This clone was seen just once. J is TRBJ1-6 and V is TRBV11-1; D remains ambiguous. The CDR3 extends over 13 amino acids. Germline loops: CDR1 SGHAT, CDR2 FQDESV (reference sequence). Trimming shortened V by 3 bases and J by 5 bases, and 5 bases separated the two germline ends. The chain's CDR3 is CASSFSDNSPLHF. The CDR3 nucleotides are TGTGCCAGCAGCTTCAGTGATAATTCACCCCTCCACTTT.

The V and J genes are TRBV7-2 and TRBJ1-1; no clear D gene. This CDR3 has 14 residues. The germline CDR1 and CDR2 sequences are SGHTA and FQGNSA. V lost 6 bases and J 2 bases, leaving 13 bases between the germline ends. Here the CDR3 reads CASSTGRVNTEAFF. CDR3 sequence (DNA): TGTGCCAGCAGTACGGGGAGGGTTAACACTGAAGCTTTCTTT.

This chain connects TRBV6-1 to TRBJ1-5; TRBD1 matches at 9 bases. Per germline, CDR1 MNHNS and CDR2 SASEGT. The CDR3 contains 14 residues. V lost 4 bases, J lost 4 bases, and 2 bases stayed unmatched. CDR3 DNA: TGTGCCAGCAGTGGAGGACAGGGGAATCAGCCCCAGCATTTT. Amino acid sequence: CASSGGQGNQPQHF.

The chain has TRBV7-2 and TRBJ1-1; 7 bases match TRBD1. Per germline, CDR1 SGHTA and CDR2 FQGNSA. Trimming at V came to 5 bases and at J to 0 bases, leaving 6 bases not matched to a gene. The CDR3 sequence is 15 residues long. CDR3 sequence reads: CASSARQGLNTEAFF. In DNA form, the CDR3 reads TGTGCCAGCAGCGCCCGACAGGGATTGAACACTGAAGCTTTCTTT.

This chain connects TRBV28 to TRBJ2-7; D gene ambiguous. Deletions cut 6 bases from V and 3 bases from J, with 12 bases between. The CDR3 has 13 amino acids. In germline, CDR1 is MDHEN, CDR2 SYDVKM. The CDR3: CASSFGSRYEQYF. CDR3 DNA sequence: TGTGCCAGCAGCTTCGGGTCTCGCTACGAGCAGTACTTC.

This rearrangement joins TRBV5-4 to TRBJ2-7; 13 bases align to TRBD2. The CDR3 has 16 amino acids. Germline V lookup: CDR1 SGHNT, CDR2 YYREEE (reference sequence). V was clipped by 3 bases and J by 6 bases; unmatched bases: 9. CDR3 DNA: TGTGCCAGCAGCTCCCGACTAGCGGGAGGTACTTCCGAGCAGTACTTC. As protein: CASSSRLAGGTSEQYF.

This clone was recorded once. The rearrangement uses TRBV28 and TRBJ1-1; no clear D gene. Germline values: CDR1 MDHEN, CDR2 SYDVKM. The CDR3 extends over 11 amino acids. V lost 2 bases and J 11 bases, leaving 9 bases between the germline ends. The DNA for the CDR3 is TGTGCCAGCAGTTTACGGGGAAGGGCTTTCTTT. Encoded protein: CASSLRGRAFF.

The V gene is TRBV4-1, the J gene TRBJ2-2; 8 bases are a match to TRBD1. The length of the CDR3 is 15 residues. The germline V gene encodes CDR1 MGHRA and CDR2 YSYEKL. V trimming: 2 bases; J trimming: 4 bases; junction bases outside the gene matches: 3. The CDR3 DNA follows: TGCGCCAGCAGCCAAATGACAGGGGTCACCGGGGAGCTGTTTTTT. It specifies CASSQMTGVTGELFF.

The V call is TRBV27, the J call TRBJ1-1; D call uncertain. V lost 3 bases and J lost 6, with 14 bases in between. The CDR3 is 14 residues long. Germline V gene lookup returns CDR1 MNHEY and CDR2 SMNVEV (reference sequence). Here the CDR3 reads CASSFLVLGAEAFF. For the CDR3, the DNA is TGTGCCAGCAGTTTCTTGGTTCTTGGAGCTGAAGCTTTCTTT.

The V call is TRBV19, the J call TRBJ1-1; 9 bases fit TRBD1. CDR3 length: 17 amino acids. V gave up 1 base and J gave up 2 bases; unmatched junction bases: 8. In germline, CDR1 is LNHDA, CDR2 SQIVND (reference sequence). The CDR3 bases are TGTGCCAGTAGTATAGCTTGGACAGGGGATTTCAACACTGAAGCTTTCTTT. The encoded protein is CASSIAWTGDFNTEAFF.

This chain joins TRBV29-1 and TRBJ2-1; D is possibly TRBD2 (6 bases). The CDR3 is made up of 16 amino acids. V lost 6 bases to trimming and J lost 7 bases, with 25 bases between them. CDR1 is SQVTM and CDR2 is ANQGSEA in the germline V gene. CDR3: CSVKGGILEGWNEQFF. CDR3 in DNA: TGCAGCGTAAAGGGCGGAATTTTGGAGGGGTGGAATGAGCAGTTCTTC.